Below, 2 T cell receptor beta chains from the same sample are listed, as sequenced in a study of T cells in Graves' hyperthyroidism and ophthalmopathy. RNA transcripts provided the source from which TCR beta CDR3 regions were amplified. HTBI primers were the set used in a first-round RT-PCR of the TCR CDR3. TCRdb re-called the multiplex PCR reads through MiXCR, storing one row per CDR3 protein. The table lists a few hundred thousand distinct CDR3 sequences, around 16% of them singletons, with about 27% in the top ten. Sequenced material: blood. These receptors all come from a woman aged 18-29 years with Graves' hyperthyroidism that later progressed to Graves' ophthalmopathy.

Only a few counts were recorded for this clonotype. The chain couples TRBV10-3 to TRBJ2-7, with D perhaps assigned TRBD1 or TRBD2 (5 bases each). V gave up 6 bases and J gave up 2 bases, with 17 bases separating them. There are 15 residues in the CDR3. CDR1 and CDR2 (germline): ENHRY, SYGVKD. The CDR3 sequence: CAIRPREGQTYEQYF. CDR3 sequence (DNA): TGTGCCATCAGACCCCGAGAGGGGCAAACCTACGAGCAGTACTTC.

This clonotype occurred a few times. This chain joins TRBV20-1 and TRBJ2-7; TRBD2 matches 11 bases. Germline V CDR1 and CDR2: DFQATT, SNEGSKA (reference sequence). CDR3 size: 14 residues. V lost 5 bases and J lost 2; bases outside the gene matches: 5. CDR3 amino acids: CSASNSGRAYEQYF. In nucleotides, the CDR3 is TGCAGTGCTTCCAATAGCGGGAGGGCCTACGAGCAGTACTTC.